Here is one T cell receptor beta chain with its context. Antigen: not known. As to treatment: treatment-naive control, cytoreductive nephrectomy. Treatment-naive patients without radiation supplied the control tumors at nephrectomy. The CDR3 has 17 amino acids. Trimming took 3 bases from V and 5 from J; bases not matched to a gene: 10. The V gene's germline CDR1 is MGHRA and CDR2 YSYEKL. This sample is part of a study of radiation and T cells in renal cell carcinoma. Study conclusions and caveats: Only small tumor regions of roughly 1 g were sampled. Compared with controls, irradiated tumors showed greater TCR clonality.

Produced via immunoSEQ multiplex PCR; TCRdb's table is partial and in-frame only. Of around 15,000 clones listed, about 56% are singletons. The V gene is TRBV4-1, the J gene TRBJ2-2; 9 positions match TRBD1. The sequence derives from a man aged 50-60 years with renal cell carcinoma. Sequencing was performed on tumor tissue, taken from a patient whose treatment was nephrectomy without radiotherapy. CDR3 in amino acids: CASSQMSTGGKTGELFF. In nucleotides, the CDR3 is TGCGCCAGCAGCCAGATGTCGACAGGGGGGAAGACCGGGGAGCTGTTTTTT.